This T cell receptor (beta chain) was captured in a study of blood T cell repertoires in COVID-19. In the study overall: The United States, Italy and Spain supplied acute and convalescent COVID-19 samples. The analysed material was cDNA or gDNA that came from T cells, B-cell-depleted T cells, or PBMCs.

The CDR3 consists of 15 residues. V shed 3 bases, J shed 1 base, and the junction held 6 bases outside the gene matches. Germline assignment: CDR1 SGDLS and CDR2 YYNGEE. In the authors' workflow: Reference gene primer amplification gave nucleated cell count estimates. This table comes from immunoSEQ multiplex PCR, and its TCRdb copy is limited to in-frame clones, with some not included. That table furnishes V, J and clone size, whereas the DNA furnished D and trimming. Of 200,000 to 300,000 clones in the sample, roughly 90% were seen once. Material for sequencing was peripheral blood. This receptor was obtained from a man in his 60s who had recovered from COVID-19. V and J are TRBV9 and TRBJ1-1, with 7 bases aligning to TRBD1. Here the CDR3 reads CASSGWTGGNTEAFF. As DNA, the CDR3 is TGTGCCAGCAGCGGGTGGACAGGAGGGAACACTGAAGCTTTCTTT.